Sequencing of this T cell receptor (beta chain) was carried out in a study of T-cell memory formation after mild COVID-19. The overall study: Across donors, TCR clusters were largely donor specific.

One entry per CDR3 protein results from TCRdb running MiXCR on the 5' RACE reads. The sample records some 160,000 distinct CDR3 sequences, roughly 28% being singletons. J was trimmed by 12 bases and V by 3 bases; bases with no gene match: 11. The CDR3 extends over 15 amino acids. Looked up from germline, CDR1 is LNHNV and CDR2 is YYDKDF (reference sequence). This clonotype was counted only a few times. The V call is TRBV15, the J call TRBJ1-3; 10 bases are a match to TRBD1. Sample: PBMCs or a T cell subset sorted from them (not recorded which). The clonotype was recovered from an adult woman who had mild COVID-19 (a few samples of this study predate the infection). Cell type and time point are not known. The CDR3 loop reads CATSRGNDRGRSIYF. CDR3 in DNA: TGTGCCACCAGCAGGGGGAACGACAGGGGGCGAAGCATATATTTT. Variable domain in full (rest from reference TRBV15 and TRBJ1-3): DAMVIQNPRYQVTQFGKPVTLSCSQTLNHNVMYWYQQKSSQAPKLLFHYYDKDFNNEADTPDNFQSRRPNTSFCFLDIRSPGLGDTAMYLCATSRGNDRGRSIYFGEGSWLTVV.